This T cell receptor beta chain was found in a study of T cell responses to AZD1222 COVID-19 vaccine. Study-level results: Samples come after the peak T cell response, not at day 14. The breadth and depth of Spike-specific TCRs increased once two AZD1222 doses had been given. Donors in the cohort were predominantly white British and more often female, and clonal diversity was possibly underestimated.

Generated by immunoSEQ multiplex PCR, the TCRdb table keeps only in-frame clones and is missing some. The sample includes around 130,000 clones, approximately 85% of them seen just once. Germline loops: CDR1 SEHNR, CDR2 FQNEAQ (reference sequence). J gave up 3 bases and V 4 bases, and 4 bases lay outside the gene matches. The CDR3 length is 15 residues. In the case of this clone: Its antigen is as yet unknown.

V gene TRBV7-9 combines with J gene TRBJ1-2; 11 nucleotides align to TRBD1. The sample in question was peripheral blood, obtained on day 0 of AZD1222 vaccination. This sequence originates from an adult in good health. DNA for the CDR3: TGTGCCAGCAGCTCCCCGGGACAGGGGGACTATGGCTACACCTTC. This codes for CASSSPGQGDYGYTF.